This TCR beta chain derives from a study of OX40 agonist ivuxolimab in advanced cancers. Study-level information: Clinicians treated patients with ivuxolimab, an agonistic anti-OX40 (CD134) antibody. Patients were dosed intravenously with ivuxolimab at 0.01 to 10 mg/kg every 2 weeks.

V was pared by 1 base and J by 1 base, with 3 bases of the junction left unmatched. Germline loops: CDR1 SGHVS, CDR2 FNYEAQ. The CDR3 consists of 15 residues. Study-level points and caveats: CD4+ and CD8+ blood T cells expanded clonally by week 6 at 0.1 to 3.0 mg/kg. Clonal expansion among partial responders at 0.1-3.0 mg/kg ranked near the lowest.

A word on this clone: Its antigen is not known.

The protocol was immunoSEQ multiplex PCR, while the TCRdb copy is restricted to in-frame clones and leaves out a portion. Altogether around 86,000 clones are present, 75% to 90% being singletons, with the ten largest covering 2.5% to 3%. This TCR was recovered from an adult with an advanced solid tumor such as melanoma, head and neck, liver or kidney cancer. The V gene is TRBV7-6, the J gene TRBJ1-1, with TRBD1 matching over 7 bases. This sample comprised CD4+ or CD8+ T cells sorted from blood, obtained in a trial of the OX40 agonist ivuxolimab. The CDR3 region is CASSLGTGSNTEAFF. In nucleotides, the CDR3 is TGTGCCAGCAGCTTAGGGACAGGATCGAACACTGAAGCTTTCTTT.